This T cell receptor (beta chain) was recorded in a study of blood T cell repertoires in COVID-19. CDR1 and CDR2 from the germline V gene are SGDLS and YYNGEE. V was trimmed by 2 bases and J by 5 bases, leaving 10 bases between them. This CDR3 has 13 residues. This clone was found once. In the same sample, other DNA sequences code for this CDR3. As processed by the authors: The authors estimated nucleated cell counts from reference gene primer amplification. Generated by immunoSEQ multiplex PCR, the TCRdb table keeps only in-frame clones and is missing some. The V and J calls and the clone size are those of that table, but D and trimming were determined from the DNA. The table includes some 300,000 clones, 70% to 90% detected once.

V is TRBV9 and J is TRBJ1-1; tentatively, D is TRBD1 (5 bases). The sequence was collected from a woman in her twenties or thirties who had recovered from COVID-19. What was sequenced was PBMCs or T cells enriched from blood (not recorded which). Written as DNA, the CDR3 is TGTGCCAGCAGCGTCGGGGGTAGGACTGAAGCTTTCTTT. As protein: CASSVGGRTEAFF.